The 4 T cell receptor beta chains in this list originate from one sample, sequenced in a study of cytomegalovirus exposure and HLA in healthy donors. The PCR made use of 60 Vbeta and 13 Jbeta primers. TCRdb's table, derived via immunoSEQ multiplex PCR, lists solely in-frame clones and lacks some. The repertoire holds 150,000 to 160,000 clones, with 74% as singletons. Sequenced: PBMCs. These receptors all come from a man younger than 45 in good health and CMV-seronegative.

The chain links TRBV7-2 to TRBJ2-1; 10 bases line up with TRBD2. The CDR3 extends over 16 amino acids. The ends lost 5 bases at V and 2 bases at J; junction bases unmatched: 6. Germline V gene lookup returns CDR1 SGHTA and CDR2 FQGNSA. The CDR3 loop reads CASSPLAGGTYNEQFF. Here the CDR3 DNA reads TGTGCCAGCAGCCCCTTAGCGGGGGGAACCTACAATGAGCAGTTCTTC. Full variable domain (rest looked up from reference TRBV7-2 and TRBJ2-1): GAGVSQSPSNKVTEKGKDVELRCDPISGHTALYWYRQSLGQGLEFLIYFQGNSAPDKSGLPSDRFSAERTGGSVSTLTIQRTQQEDSAVYLCASSPLAGGTYNEQFFGPGTRLTVL.

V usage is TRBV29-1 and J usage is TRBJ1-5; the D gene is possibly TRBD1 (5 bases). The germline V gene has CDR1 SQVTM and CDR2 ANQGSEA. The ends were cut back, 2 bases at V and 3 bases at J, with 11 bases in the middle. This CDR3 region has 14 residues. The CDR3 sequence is CSVERGLNNQPQHF. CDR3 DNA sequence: TGCAGCGTTGAAAGGGGACTAAACAATCAGCCCCAGCATTTT.

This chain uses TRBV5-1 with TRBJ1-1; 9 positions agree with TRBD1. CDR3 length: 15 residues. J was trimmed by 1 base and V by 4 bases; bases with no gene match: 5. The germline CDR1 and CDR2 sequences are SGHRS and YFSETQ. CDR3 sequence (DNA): TGCGCCAGCAGCAAACAGGGGGCGTCGAACACTGAAGCTTTCTTT. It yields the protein CASSKQGASNTEAFF.

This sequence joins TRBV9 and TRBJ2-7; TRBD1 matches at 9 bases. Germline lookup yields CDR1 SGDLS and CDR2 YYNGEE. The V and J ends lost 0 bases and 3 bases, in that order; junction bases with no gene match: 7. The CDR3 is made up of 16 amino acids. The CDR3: CASSVGSGQGNYEQYF. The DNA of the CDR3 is TGTGCCAGCAGCGTAGGATCGGGACAGGGTAACTACGAGCAGTACTTC.